These 13 T cell receptor beta chains came from one sample sequenced in a study of CD8+ T cells in alopecia areata. The sequencing template was cDNA reverse transcribed from extracted RNA. The table came from immunoSEQ multiplex PCR; TCRdb's copy has only in-frame clones and leaves some out. This table has about 64,000 clones, roughly 45% appearing once. The sample consisted of NKG2D-low CD8+ T cells sorted from blood. Receptors originate from a human donor with alopecia areata.

The rearrangement joins TRBV6-5 to TRBJ2-5; 8 nucleotides agree with TRBD1. The ends lost 4 bases at V and 1 base at J; junction bases unmatched: 2. Looked up from germline, CDR1 is MNHEY and CDR2 is SVGAGI. The CDR3 runs to 14 residues. The CDR3 here is CASSFTGGQETQYF. The CDR3, as DNA: TGTGCCAGCAGTTTTACAGGGGGCCAAGAGACCCAGTACTTC.

The CDR3 DNA sequence: TGTGCCAGCTCGGGACAGCACTACGAGCAGTACTTC. Amino acids: CASSGQHYEQYF. The chain combines TRBV2 with TRBJ2-7, with 7 positions matching TRBD1. Trimming took 8 bases from V and 3 from J; bases not matched to a gene: 4. Germline V gene lookup returns CDR1 SNHLY and CDR2 FYNNEI. The CDR3 contains 12 residues.

This CDR3 is CASNLGGEYNEQFF. CDR3 sequence (DNA): TGTGCCAGCAACCTCGGGGGGGAGTACAATGAGCAGTTCTTC. The chain combines TRBV27 with TRBJ2-1; the match to TRBD2 covers 8 bases. From germline, CDR1 is MNHEY and CDR2 SMNVEV (reference sequence). V lost 7 bases and J lost 4; bases outside the gene matches: 6. There are 14 residues in the CDR3.

The sample holds a few counts of this clone. This chain links TRBV14 with TRBJ1-2; perhaps TRBD1 as D (6 bases). The CDR3 is 13 amino acids. The germline V and J ends were trimmed by 4 bases and 8 bases, with 14 bases remaining between them. The germline CDR1 and CDR2 sequences are SGHDN and FVKESK. CDR3 in DNA: TGTGCCAGCAGCCCCCACAGGGCGGGAGGCTACACCTTC. The encoded protein is CASSPHRAGGYTF.

A few counts support this clone. The J gene is TRBJ2-7, the V gene TRBV2; TRBD2 matches at 9 bases. The CDR3 has 17 residues. The ends lost 5 bases at V and 5 bases at J; junction bases unmatched: 16. Germline V gene data show CDR1 as SNHLY and CDR2 as FYNNEI. The chain's CDR3 is CASSTGVGVAGEHEQYF. DNA of the CDR3: TGTGCCAGCAGTACGGGGGTCGGGGTAGCGGGAGAACACGAGCAGTACTTC.

The J gene is TRBJ2-3, the V gene TRBV7-9, with unresolved D. Germline CDR1 SEHNR, CDR2 FQNEAQ (reference sequence). Trimming removed 3 bases at V and 6 bases at J, with 7 bases between. The CDR3 spans 12 residues. In nucleotides, the CDR3 is TGTGCCAGCAGCTTGTCAAGGGATACGCAGTATTTT. Residues: CASSLSRDTQYF. Filled out from reference TRBV7-9 and TRBJ2-3, the complete variable domain reads DTGVSQNPRHKITKRGQNVTFRCDPISEHNRLYWYRQTLGQGPEFLTYFQNEAQLEKSRLLSDRFSAERPKGSFSTLEIQRTEQGDSAMYLCASSLSRDTQYFGPGTRLTVL.

A few counts support this clone. This sequence joins TRBV19 and TRBJ2-7; 12 nucleotides align to TRBD1. Germline lookup yields CDR1 LNHDA and CDR2 SQIVND (reference sequence). CDR3 length: 14 residues. V trimming: 8 bases; J trimming: 4 bases; junction bases outside the gene matches: 6. The CDR3 here is CASQPGQGAYEQYF. The CDR3 nucleotides are TGTGCCAGTCAGCCGGGACAGGGGGCTTACGAGCAGTACTTC.

V usage is TRBV15 and J usage is TRBJ2-5, with TRBD2 matching 9 bases. The germline gives CDR1 LNHNV, CDR2 YYDKDF (reference sequence). J was trimmed by 5 bases and V by 0 bases; bases with no gene match: 10. The CDR3 contains 17 residues. The CDR3 bases are TGTGCCACCAGCAGAGATCGAGGGCGGGAGGGCCACGAGACCCAGTACTTC. It codes for CATSRDRGREGHETQYF.

The rearrangement uses TRBV2 and TRBJ2-5; D not certain. The V end lost 1 base, the J end lost 5 bases, and 11 bases lay between the germline ends. This CDR3 region has 14 residues. Per germline, CDR1 SNHLY and CDR2 FYNNEI. CDR3 DNA: TGTGCCAGCAGTGAAGTTGGGTCACCGGAGACCCAGTACTTC. Residues: CASSEVGSPETQYF.

A few counts support this clone. The gene calls are TRBV29-1 and TRBJ2-7, with D tentatively TRBD2 (6 bases). The V gene's germline CDR1 is SQVTM and CDR2 ANQGSEA. The CDR3 consists of 15 residues. Trimming pared 3 bases from V and 0 bases from J, leaving 15 bases between. The CDR3 coding sequence is TGCAGCGTTGAGGGGGGACTCCACAGCTCCTACGAGCAGTACTTC. It specifies CSVEGGLHSSYEQYF.

This clone was detected only a few times. The chain combines TRBV11-2 with TRBJ2-7; 8 nucleotides line up with TRBD1. With 5 bases clipped from V and 3 bases from J, the junction kept 6 bases outside the gene matches. CDR3 size: 14 residues. The germline V gene encodes CDR1 SGHAT and CDR2 FQNNGV. The CDR3 loop is CASSTGTGHYEQYF. CDR3 coding DNA: TGTGCCAGCAGCACCGGGACAGGTCACTACGAGCAGTACTTC.

This clone was recorded only once. The chain couples TRBV14 to TRBJ2-5, with TRBD2 matching over 12 bases. This CDR3 is built from 18 residues. The V gene's germline CDR1 is SGHDN and CDR2 FVKESK. After removal of 0 bases from V and 0 bases from J, the junction contained 5 bases not matched to a gene. This CDR3 is CASSQEIGLAGNQETQYF. The CDR3 region has the DNA TGTGCCAGCAGCCAAGAGATTGGACTAGCGGGGAACCAAGAGACCCAGTACTTC.

The chain uses TRBV29-1 and TRBJ2-2; D is unresolved. The CDR3 extends over 12 amino acids. Trimming left V 6 bases short and J 0 bases short, with 5 bases between. The germline gives CDR1 SQVTM, CDR2 ANQGSEA. CDR3 region: CSVATNTGELFF. Written as DNA, the CDR3 is TGCAGCGTCGCCACGAACACCGGGGAGCTGTTTTTT.